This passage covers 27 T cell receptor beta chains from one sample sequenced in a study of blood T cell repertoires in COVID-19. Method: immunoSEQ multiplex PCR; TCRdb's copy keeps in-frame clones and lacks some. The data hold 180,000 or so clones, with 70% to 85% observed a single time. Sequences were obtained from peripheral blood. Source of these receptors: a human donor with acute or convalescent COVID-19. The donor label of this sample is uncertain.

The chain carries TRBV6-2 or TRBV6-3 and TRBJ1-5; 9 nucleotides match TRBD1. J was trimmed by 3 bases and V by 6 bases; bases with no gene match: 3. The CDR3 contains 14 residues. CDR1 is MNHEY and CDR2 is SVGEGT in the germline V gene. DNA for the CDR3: TGTGCCAGCAGCCGGACAGGGGCCAATCAGCCCCAGCATTTT. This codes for CASSRTGANQPQHF.

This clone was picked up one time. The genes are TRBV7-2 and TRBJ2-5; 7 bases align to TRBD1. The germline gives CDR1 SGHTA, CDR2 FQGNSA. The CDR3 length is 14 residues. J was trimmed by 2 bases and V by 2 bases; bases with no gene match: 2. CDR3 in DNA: TGTGCCAGCAGCTTAAGCAGGGGGCAAGAGACCCAGTACTTC. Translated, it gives CASSLSRGQETQYF.

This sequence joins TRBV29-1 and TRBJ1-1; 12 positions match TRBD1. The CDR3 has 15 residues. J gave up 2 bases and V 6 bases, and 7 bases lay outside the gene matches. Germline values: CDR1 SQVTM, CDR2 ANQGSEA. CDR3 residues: CSVTGTGGFNTEAFF. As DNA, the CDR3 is TGCAGCGTGACTGGGACAGGGGGCTTTAACACTGAAGCTTTCTTT.

The CDR3, as DNA: TGTGCCAGCAGCGACCAGGGGGTCCGAACCGGGGAGCTGTTTTTT. Residues: CASSDQGVRTGELFF. V usage is TRBV5-4 and J usage is TRBJ2-2; TRBD1 aligns across 7 bases. CDR1 and CDR2 (germline): SGHNT, YYREEE (reference sequence). The CDR3 length is 15 residues. J lost 5 bases, V lost 4 bases, and 8 bases had no gene match.

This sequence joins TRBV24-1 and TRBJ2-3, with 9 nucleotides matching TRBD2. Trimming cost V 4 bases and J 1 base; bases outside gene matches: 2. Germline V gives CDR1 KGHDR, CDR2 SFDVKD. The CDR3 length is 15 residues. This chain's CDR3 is CATSEPSGGTDTQYF. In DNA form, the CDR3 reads TGTGCCACCAGTGAACCTAGCGGGGGCACAGATACGCAGTATTTT.

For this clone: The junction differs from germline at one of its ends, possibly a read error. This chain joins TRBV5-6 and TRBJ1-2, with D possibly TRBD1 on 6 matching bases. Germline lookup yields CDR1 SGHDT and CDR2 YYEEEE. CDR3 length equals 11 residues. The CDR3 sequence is CASSSTGQLRF. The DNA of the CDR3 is TGTGCCAGCAGCTCAACCGGACAGCTTAGGTTC.

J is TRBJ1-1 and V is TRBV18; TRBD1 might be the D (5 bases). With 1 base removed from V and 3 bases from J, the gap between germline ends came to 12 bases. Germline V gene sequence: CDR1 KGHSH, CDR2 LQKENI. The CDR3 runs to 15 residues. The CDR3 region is CASSPQTGPDTEAFF. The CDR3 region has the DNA TGTGCCAGCTCACCACAAACAGGTCCGGACACTGAAGCTTTCTTT.

CDR3 amino acids: CASSPGHSSRTGELFF. Written as DNA, the CDR3 is TGCGCCAGCAGCCCTGGACACTCATCGCGCACCGGGGAGCTGTTTTTT. This chain connects TRBV4-3 to TRBJ2-2; TRBD1 might be the D (5 bases). The V and J ends lost 4 bases and 4 bases respectively, with 16 bases between them. The CDR3 contains 16 residues. Germline-derived CDR1 and CDR2 are LGHNA and YSLEER.

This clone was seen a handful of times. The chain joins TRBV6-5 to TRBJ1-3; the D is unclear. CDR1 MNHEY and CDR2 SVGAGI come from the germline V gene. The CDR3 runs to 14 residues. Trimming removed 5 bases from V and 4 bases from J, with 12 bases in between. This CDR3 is CASSPLRGGNTIYF. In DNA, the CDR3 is TGTGCCAGCAGTCCACTCCGGGGAGGAAACACCATATATTTT.

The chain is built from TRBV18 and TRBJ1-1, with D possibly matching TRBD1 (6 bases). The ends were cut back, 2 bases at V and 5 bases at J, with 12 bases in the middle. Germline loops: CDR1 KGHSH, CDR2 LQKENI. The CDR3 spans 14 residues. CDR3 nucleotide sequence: TGTGCCAGCTCACCATTGCACAGGGAGACTGAAGCTTTCTTT. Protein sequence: CASSPLHRETEAFF.

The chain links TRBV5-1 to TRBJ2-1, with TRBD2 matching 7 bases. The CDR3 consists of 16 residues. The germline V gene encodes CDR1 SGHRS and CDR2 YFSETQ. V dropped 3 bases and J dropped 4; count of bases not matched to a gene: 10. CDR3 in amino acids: CASSSQGLAGYNEQFF. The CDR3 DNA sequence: TGCGCCAGCAGCTCCCAGGGATTAGCGGGTTACAATGAGCAGTTCTTC. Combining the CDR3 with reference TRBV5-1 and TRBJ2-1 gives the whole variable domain KAGVTQTPRYLIKTRGQQVTLSCSPISGHRSVSWYQQTPGQGLQFLFEYFSETQRNKGNFPGRFSGRQFSNSRSEMNVSTLELGDSALYLCASSSQGLAGYNEQFFGPGTRLTVL.

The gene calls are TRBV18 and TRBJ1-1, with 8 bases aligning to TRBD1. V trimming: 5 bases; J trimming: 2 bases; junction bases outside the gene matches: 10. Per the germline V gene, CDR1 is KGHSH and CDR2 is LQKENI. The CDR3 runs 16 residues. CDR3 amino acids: CASSSTSGGPNTEAFF. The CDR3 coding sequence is TGTGCCAGCTCATCTACCTCAGGGGGCCCTAACACTGAAGCTTTCTTT. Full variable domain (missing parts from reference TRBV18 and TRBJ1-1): NAGVMQNPRHLVRRRGQEARLRCSPMKGHSHVYWYRQLPEEGLKFMVYLQKENIIDESGMPKERFSAEFPKEGPSILRIQQVVRGDSAAYFCASSSTSGGPNTEAFFGQGTRLTVV.

CDR3 amino acids: CASSLRTSGTLVAQYF. CDR3 DNA: TGTGCCAGCAGCCTGAGGACTAGCGGGACGCTAGTGGCGCAGTATTTT. The genes are TRBV5-6 and TRBJ2-3; 12 nucleotides align to TRBD2. J gave up 10 bases and V 4 bases, and 13 bases lay outside the gene matches. The CDR3 consists of 16 residues. In germline, CDR1 is SGHDT, CDR2 YYEEEE. The whole variable domain, remainder taken from reference TRBV5-6 and TRBJ2-3, is DAGVTQSPTHLIKTRGQQVTLRCSPKSGHDTVSWYQQALGQGPQFIFQYYEEEERQRGNFPDRFSGHQFPNYSSELNVNALLLGDSALYLCASSLRTSGTLVAQYFGPGTRLTVL.

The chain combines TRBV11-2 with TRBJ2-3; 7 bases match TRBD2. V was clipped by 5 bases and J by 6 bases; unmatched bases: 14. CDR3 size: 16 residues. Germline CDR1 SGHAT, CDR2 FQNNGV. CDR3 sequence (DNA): TGTGCCAGCAGCCCGGAGGGAGGGCGGATTTTGGATACGCAGTATTTT. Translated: CASSPEGGRILDTQYF. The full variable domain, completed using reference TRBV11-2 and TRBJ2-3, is EAGVAQSPRYKIIEKRQSVAFWCNPISGHATLYWYQQILGQGPKLLIQFQNNGVVDDSQLPKDRFSAERLKGVDSTLKIQPAKLEDSAVYLCASSPEGGRILDTQYFGPGTRLTVL.

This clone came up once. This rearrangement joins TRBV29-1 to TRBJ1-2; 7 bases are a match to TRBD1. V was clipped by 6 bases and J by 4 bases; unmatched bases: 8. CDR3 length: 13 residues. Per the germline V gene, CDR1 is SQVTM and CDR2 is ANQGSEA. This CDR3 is CSVQGGTGYGYTF. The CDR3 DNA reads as TGCAGCGTCCAAGGGGGCACAGGCTATGGCTACACCTTC.

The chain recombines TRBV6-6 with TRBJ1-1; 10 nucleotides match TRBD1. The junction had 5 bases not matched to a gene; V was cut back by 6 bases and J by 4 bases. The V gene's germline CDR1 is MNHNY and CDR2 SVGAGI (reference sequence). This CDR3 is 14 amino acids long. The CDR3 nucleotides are TGTGCCAGCAGAACGACAGGGGGCGGCACTGAAGCTTTCTTT. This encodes CASRTTGGGTEAFF.

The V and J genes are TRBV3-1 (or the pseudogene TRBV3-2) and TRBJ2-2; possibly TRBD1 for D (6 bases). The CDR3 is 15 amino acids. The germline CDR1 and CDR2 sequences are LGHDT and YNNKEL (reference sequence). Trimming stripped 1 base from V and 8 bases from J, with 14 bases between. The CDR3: CASSQGSGTSGELFF. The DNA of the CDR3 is TGTGCCAGCAGCCAAGGCTCCGGGACAAGTGGGGAGCTGTTTTTT.

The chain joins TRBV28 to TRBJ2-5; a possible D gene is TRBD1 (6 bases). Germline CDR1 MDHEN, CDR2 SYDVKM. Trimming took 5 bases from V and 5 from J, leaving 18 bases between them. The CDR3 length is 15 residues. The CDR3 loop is CASSLPGTPTETQYF. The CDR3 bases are TGTGCCAGCAGTCTACCCGGGACACCCACGGAGACCCAGTACTTC.

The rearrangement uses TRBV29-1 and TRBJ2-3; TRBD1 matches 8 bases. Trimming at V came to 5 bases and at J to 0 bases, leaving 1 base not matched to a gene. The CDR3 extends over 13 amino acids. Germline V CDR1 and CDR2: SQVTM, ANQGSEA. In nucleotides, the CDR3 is TGCAGCGTTCGGACAGGGAGCACAGATACGCAGTATTTT. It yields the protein CSVRTGSTDTQYF.

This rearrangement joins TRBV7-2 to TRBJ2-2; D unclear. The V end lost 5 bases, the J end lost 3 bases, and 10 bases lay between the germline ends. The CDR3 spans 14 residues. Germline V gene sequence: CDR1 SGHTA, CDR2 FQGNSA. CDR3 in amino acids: CASSRAVDTGELFF. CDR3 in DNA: TGTGCCAGCAGCCGTGCGGTTGACACCGGGGAGCTGTTTTTT.

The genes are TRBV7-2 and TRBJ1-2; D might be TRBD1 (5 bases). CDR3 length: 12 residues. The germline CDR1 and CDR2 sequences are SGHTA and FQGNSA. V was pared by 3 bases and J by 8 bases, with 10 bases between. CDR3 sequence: CASSLNGAGYTF. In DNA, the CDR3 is TGTGCCAGCAGCTTGAATGGGGCAGGCTACACCTTC.

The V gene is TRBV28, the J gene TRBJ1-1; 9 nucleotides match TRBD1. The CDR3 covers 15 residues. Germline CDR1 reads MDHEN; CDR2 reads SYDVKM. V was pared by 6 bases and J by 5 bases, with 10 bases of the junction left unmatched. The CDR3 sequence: CASSSWTGVNTEAFF. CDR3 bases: TGTGCCAGCAGCTCCTGGACAGGGGTTAATACTGAAGCTTTCTTT.

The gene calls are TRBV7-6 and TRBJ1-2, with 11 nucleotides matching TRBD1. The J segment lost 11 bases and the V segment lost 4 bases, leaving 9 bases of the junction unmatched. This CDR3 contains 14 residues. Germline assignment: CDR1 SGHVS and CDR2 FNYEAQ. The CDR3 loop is CASSSGGQGVRYTF. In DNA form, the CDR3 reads TGTGCCAGCAGCTCGGGGGGACAGGGGGTGAGGTACACCTTC.

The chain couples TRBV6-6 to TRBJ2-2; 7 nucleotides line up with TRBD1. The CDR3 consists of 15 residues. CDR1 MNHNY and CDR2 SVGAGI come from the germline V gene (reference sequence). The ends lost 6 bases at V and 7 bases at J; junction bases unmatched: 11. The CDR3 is CASSPLTGAGGELFF. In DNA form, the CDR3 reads TGTGCCAGCAGCCCACTCACAGGGGCGGGCGGGGAGCTGTTTTTT.

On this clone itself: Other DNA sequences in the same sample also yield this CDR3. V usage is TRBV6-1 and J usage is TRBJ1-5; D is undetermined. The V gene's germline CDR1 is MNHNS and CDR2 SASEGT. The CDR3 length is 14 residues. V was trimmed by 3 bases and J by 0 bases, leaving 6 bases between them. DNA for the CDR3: TGTGCCAGCAGTGAGACACATAGCAATCAGCCCCAGCATTTT. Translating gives CASSETHSNQPQHF.

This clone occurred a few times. The DNA for the CDR3 is TGTGCCAGCAGGCTGGGACTAGTTATCGGGGAGCTGTTTTTT. It translates to CASRLGLVIGELFF. V gene TRBV28 combines with J gene TRBJ2-2; 8 nucleotides match TRBD2. CDR3 size: 14 residues. In germline, CDR1 is MDHEN, CDR2 SYDVKM. V lost 6 bases and J lost 7; bases outside the gene matches: 7.

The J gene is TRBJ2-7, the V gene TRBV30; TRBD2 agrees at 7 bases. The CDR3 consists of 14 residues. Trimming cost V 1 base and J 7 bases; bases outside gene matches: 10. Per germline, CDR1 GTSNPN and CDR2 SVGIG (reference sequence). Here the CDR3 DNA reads TGTGCCTGGAGTGCCGGCGGGAGCCTCCATGAGCAGTACTTC. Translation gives CAWSAGGSLHEQYF. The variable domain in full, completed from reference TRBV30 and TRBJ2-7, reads SQTIHQWPATLVQPVGSPLSLECTVEGTSNPNLYWYRQAAGRGLQLLFYSVGIGQISSEVPQNLSASRPQDRQFILSSKKLLLSDSGFYLCAWSAGGSLHEQYFGPGTRLTVT.